This passage covers 5 T cell receptor beta chains from one sample sequenced in a study of Ad26.COV2.S vaccination and SARS-CoV-2 variants. Using immunoSEQ multiplex PCR, the repertoire was profiled, and TCRdb retains in-frame clones only, with some absent. The sample carries about 220,000 clones, around 87% recorded once. Stated treatment: some 20 received Ad26.COV2.S at low or high dose, single or two shots; about 5 received placebo; per-sample allocation not given. Sample collection was performed on day 63 after the first vaccine or placebo injection. Sample: peripheral blood, taken in a trial of Ad26.COV2.S vaccine versus placebo. These receptors were obtained from a person between 18 and 60 years old who received the Ad26.COV2.S COVID-19 vaccine or a placebo.

This chain joins TRBV7-3 and TRBJ2-1; 7 positions match TRBD2. The V gene's germline CDR1 is SGHTA and CDR2 FQGTGA. This CDR3 has 15 amino acids. V was clipped by 1 base and J by 4 bases; unmatched bases: 4. CDR3 in amino acids: CASSLRLAGYNEQFF. CDR3 nucleotide sequence: TGTGCCAGCAGCTTAAGGTTAGCGGGTTACAATGAGCAGTTCTTC.

The chain carries TRBV30 and TRBJ2-5; 13 bases agree with TRBD2. Germline CDR1 and CDR2: GTSNPN and SVGIG (reference sequence). The CDR3 loop spans 15 amino acids. The trim removed 1 base at V and 7 bases at J, leaving 6 bases unmatched. Here the CDR3 DNA reads TGTGCCTGGAGTGGGACTAGCGGGAGCGGAGGGACCCAGTACTTC. It yields the protein CAWSGTSGSGGTQYF.

V is TRBV3-1 (or the pseudogene TRBV3-2) and J is TRBJ2-3; the match to TRBD2 covers 8 bases. The V segment lost 0 bases and the J segment 5 bases; nucleotides outside the gene matches: 7. Germline V gene data show CDR1 as LGHDT and CDR2 as YNNKEL (reference sequence). This CDR3 spans 16 amino acids. CDR3: CASSQDPSGSGDTQYF. The CDR3 bases are TGTGCCAGCAGCCAAGATCCCAGCGGGAGTGGAGATACGCAGTATTTT.

The rearrangement links TRBV2 to TRBJ2-3, with D perhaps matching TRBD2 (7 bases). There are 15 residues in the CDR3. Germline values: CDR1 SNHLY, CDR2 FYNNEI. V shed 5 bases and J shed 0 bases, with 12 bases lying between them. The CDR3 spells CASSIRGASTDTQYF. CDR3 nucleotide sequence: TGTGCCAGCAGTATCCGGGGGGCTAGCACAGATACGCAGTATTTT.

The chain recombines TRBV21-1 with TRBJ2-5; the DNA was not used to check the table's D call, TRBD1. TRBV21-1 is tagged as a pseudogene. This CDR3 is built from 13 residues. CDR3 amino acids: CASKQGHQETQYF. The CDR3 nucleotides are TGTGCCAGCAAACAGGGACACCAAGAGACCCAGTACTTC.